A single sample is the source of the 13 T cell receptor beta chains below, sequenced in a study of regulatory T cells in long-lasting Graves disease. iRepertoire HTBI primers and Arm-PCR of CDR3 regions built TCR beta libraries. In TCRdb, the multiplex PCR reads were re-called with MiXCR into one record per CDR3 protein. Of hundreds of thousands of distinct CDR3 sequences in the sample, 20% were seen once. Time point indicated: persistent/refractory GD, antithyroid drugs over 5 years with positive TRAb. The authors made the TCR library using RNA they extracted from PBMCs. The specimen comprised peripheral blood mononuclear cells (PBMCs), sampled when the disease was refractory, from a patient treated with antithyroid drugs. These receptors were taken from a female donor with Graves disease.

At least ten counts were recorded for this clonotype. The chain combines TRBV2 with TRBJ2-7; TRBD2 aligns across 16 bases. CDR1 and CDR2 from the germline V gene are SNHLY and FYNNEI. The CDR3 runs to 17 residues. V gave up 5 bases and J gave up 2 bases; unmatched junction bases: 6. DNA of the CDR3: TGTGCCAGCAGTAAGGGACTAGCGGGAGGGGTCCCCTACGAGCAGTACTTC. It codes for CASSKGLAGGVPYEQYF.

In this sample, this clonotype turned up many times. The CDR3 nucleotides read TGTGCCAGCAGCTTAGCCATCACCGGGGAGCTGTTTTTT. This encodes CASSLAITGELFF. V is TRBV7-2 and J is TRBJ2-2; D is ambiguous. The germline V gene encodes CDR1 SGHTA and CDR2 FQGNSA. The length of the CDR3 is 13 residues. Trimming took 0 bases from V and 4 from J, leaving 3 bases between them.

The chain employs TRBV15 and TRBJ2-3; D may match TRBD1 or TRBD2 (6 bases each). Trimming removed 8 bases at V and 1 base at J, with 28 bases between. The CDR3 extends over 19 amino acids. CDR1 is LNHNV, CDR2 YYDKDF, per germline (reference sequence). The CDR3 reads CATLGAAGAGGKRTDTQYF. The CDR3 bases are TGTGCCACCCTCGGCGCGGCAGGGGCTGGGGGGAAGCGCACAGATACGCAGTATTTT.

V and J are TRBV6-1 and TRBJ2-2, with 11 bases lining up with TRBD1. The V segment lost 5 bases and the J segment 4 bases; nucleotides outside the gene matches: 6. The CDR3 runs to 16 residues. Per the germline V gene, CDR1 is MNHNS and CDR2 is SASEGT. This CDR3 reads CASSLDRGRVTGELFF. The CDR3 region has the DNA TGTGCCAGCAGTCTGGACAGGGGGCGCGTCACCGGGGAGCTGTTTTTT.

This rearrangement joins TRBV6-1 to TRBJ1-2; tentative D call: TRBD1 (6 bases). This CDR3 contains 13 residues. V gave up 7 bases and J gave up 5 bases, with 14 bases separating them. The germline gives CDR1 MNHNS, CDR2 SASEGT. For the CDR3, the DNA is TGTGCCAGCAAATCGGCAGGGGCATATGGCTACACCTTC. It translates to CASKSAGAYGYTF.

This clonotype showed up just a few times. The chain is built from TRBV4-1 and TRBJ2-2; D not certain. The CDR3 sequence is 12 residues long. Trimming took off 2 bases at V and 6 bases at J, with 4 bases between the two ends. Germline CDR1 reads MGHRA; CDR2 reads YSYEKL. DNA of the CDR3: TGCGCCAGCAGCCAACCCCCCGGGGAGCTGTTTTTT. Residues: CASSQPPGELFF.

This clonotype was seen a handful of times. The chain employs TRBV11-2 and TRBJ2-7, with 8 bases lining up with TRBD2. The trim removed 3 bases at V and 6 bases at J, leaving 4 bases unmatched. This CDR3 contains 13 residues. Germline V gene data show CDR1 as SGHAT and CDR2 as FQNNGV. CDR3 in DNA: TGTGCCAGCAGCTTGGCGGGAGGTTTCGAGCAGTACTTC. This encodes CASSLAGGFEQYF. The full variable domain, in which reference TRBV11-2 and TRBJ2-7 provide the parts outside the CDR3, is EAGVAQSPRYKIIEKRQSVAFWCNPISGHATLYWYQQILGQGPKLLIQFQNNGVVDDSQLPKDRFSAERLKGVDSTLKIQPAKLEDSAVYLCASSLAGGFEQYFGPGTRLTVT.

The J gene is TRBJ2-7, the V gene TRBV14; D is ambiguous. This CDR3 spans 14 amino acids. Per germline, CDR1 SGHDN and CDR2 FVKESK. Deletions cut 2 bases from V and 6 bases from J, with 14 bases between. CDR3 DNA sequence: TGTGCCAGCAGCCAACTTGGTGATCCAGGCGAGCAGTACTTC. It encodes CASSQLGDPGEQYF. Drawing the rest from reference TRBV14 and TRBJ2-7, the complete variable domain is EAGVTQFPSHSVIEKGQTVTLRCDPISGHDNLYWYRRVMGKEIKFLLHFVKESKQDESGMPNNRFLAERTGGTYSTLKVQPAELEDSGVYFCASSQLGDPGEQYFGPGTRLTVT.

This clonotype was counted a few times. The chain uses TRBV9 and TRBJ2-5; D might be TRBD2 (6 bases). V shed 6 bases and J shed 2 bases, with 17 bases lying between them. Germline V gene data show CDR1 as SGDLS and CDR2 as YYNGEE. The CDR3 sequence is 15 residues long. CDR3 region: CASNSGTYIQETQYF. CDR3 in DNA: TGTGCCAGCAACTCCGGGACTTATATACAAGAGACCCAGTACTTC.

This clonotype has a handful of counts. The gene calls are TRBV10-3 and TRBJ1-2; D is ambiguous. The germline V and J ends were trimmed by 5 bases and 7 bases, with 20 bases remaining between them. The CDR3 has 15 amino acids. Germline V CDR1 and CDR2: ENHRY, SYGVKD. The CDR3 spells CAISSTGRRNLGYTF. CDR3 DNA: TGTGCCATCAGTTCAACCGGGAGAAGGAATCTTGGCTACACCTTC.

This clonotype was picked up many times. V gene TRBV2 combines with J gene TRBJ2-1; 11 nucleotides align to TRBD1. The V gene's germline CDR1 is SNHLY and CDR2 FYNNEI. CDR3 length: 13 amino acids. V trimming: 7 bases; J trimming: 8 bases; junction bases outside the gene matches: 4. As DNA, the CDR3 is TGTGCCAGCACGGGACAGGGGGTCTATGAGCAGTTCTTC. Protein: CASTGQGVYEQFF.

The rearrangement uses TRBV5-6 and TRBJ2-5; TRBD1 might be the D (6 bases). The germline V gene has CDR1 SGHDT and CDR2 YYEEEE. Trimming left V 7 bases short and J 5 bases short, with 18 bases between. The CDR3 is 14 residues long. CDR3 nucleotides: TGTGCCAGCCACGGACAGCCACCCGGGGAGACCCAGTACTTC. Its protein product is CASHGQPPGETQYF.

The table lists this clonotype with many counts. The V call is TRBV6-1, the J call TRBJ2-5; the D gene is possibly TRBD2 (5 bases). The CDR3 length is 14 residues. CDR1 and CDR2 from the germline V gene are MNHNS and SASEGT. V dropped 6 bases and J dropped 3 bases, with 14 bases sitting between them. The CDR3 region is CASRPRATKETQYF. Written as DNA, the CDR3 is TGTGCCAGCAGGCCCCGAGCGACTAAAGAGACCCAGTACTTC.